This T cell receptor (beta chain) comes out of a study of blood T cell repertoires in COVID-19 (dated by TCRdb to the early 2020s). The study in broad terms: Collaborator samples came from the United States, Italy and Spain and covered acute and convalescent phases of COVID-19. The material from the prospective study consisted of cDNA or gDNA derived from T cells, B-cell-depleted T cells, or PBMCs. Subjects who had been exposed to COVID-19, were actively infected with it, or had recovered from it provided the deeply sampled blood TCRbeta repertoires that made up the dataset. The repertoires were released in a freely available public database intended as a resource for research on the immune response to SARS-CoV-2. Samples were obtained from the ongoing ImmuneRACE study (first 160 participants) and from 1,254 subjects provided by 6 global collaborators. A de-identified subject ID, COVID-19 status, age in years and sex were almost always included in the sample metadata. Where available, HLA class I and class II types were obtained from metadata supplied by the sample provider rather than from assay-based typing.

Findings and caveats that apply to the study as a whole: The amount of clinical and demographic metadata varied by source and participant and was provided uncurated.

Collaborating institutions collected whole blood in K2EDTA tubes following their own protocols. Collaborator samples were shipped for TCRbeta analysis as frozen whole blood, isolated PBMCs, or DNA extracted from either sample type. TCRbeta CDR3 regions were amplified from genomic DNA using the immunoSEQ Assay, a bias-controlled multiplex PCR. The published analysis was carried out like this. The number of nucleated cells in each sample was estimated by amplification of reference gene primers within the assay. To quantify the absolute abundance of each unique TCRbeta CDR3 rearrangement, sequence reads were collapsed and filtered. For each sample, productive Simpson clonality was calculated as the square root of Simpson's diversity index over productive rearrangements. The source is immuneACCESS, and TCRdb retained only in-frame sequences with V and J called. Part of the clones is not carried over; for the studies checked, unresolved V genes explain less than half of this, and the remainder is unexplained. V, J and clone size were drawn from that table, and D and trimming were deduced from the DNA. The sample records around 140,000 clones, approximately 88% of which are singletons. The leading ten clones occupy approximately 10% of the sample.

As regards this clone: This receptor's antigen is unknown. It has no much larger one-base neighbor in the sample; base qualities were not kept.

The cysteine opens and the phenylalanine closes a CDR3 of 14 amino acids. The entry retains the CDR3 DNA only, 42 bases that are in frame from base 1. Unmatched junction bases come to 9, with V trimmed by 7 bases and J by 7 bases. As encoded in the germline V gene, CDR1 is SNHLY while CDR2 is FYNNEI. Input material: peripheral blood. This TCR came from a man aged 50 or older with acute or convalescent COVID-19. Recombination connected TRBV2 to TRBJ1-5, with 8 bases in between that match TRBD1. The sequenced DNA is TGTGCCAGCAATTTCGGACAGGGAAGGCAGCCCCAGCATTTT. Its protein reads: CASNFGQGRQPQHF.